The 9 T cell receptor beta chains below all came from one sample that was sequenced in a study of blood T cell repertoires in COVID-19. Here immunoSEQ multiplex PCR was the method, and the copy in TCRdb shows in-frame clones only, minus some. The table lists 200,000 to 300,000 clones, about four fifths of them singletons, with approximately 3.5% in the top ten. Source material: peripheral blood. These receptors all stem from a woman aged 18-29 years with acute or convalescent COVID-19.

This clone showed up just once. The V and J genes are TRBV12-3 or TRBV12-4 and TRBJ1-1, with no clear D. Deletions cut 3 bases from V and 0 bases from J, with 2 bases between. The CDR3 extends over 12 amino acids. The CDR3 sequence: CASSFMNTEAFF. CDR3 DNA: TGTGCCAGCAGTTTTATGAACACTGAAGCTTTCTTT.

This chain links TRBV4-3 with TRBJ1-2; D not resolved. Germline CDR1 and CDR2: LGHNA and YSLEER. V lost 1 base and J 8 bases, leaving 20 bases between the germline ends. There are 16 residues in the CDR3. CDR3 region: CASSQAHGETGVGYTF. The CDR3 region has the DNA TGCGCCAGCAGCCAAGCCCATGGGGAGACCGGCGTCGGCTACACCTTC.

Here the CDR3 reads CASSSRTRTYTDTQYF. CDR3 sequence (DNA): TGTGCCAGCAGCTCCCGGACTAGGACCTACACAGATACGCAGTATTTT. The chain joins TRBV11-2 to TRBJ2-3, with 7 bases matching TRBD2. Germline CDR1 and CDR2: SGHAT and FQNNGV. Trimming removed 4 bases from V and 2 bases from J; junction bases left unmatched: 9. CDR3 length equals 16 residues.

The chain recombines TRBV19 with TRBJ1-4, with 9 bases identical to TRBD1. This CDR3 region has 15 residues. Germline-derived CDR1 and CDR2 are LNHDA and SQIVND (reference sequence). With V trimmed by 4 bases and J by 7 bases, 7 bases remained unmatched. The DNA of the CDR3 is TGTGCCAGTAGTAGAAACAGGGGGCGTCGTGAAAAACTGTTTTTT. This sequence encodes CASSRNRGRREKLFF.

This clone appeared a single time. The chain carries TRBV10-1 and TRBJ2-1; weak D call: TRBD2 (5 bases). Trimming pared 2 bases from V and 6 bases from J, leaving 14 bases between. Per germline, CDR1 WNHNN and CDR2 SYGVQD (reference sequence). CDR3 length: 15 amino acids. CDR3 bases: TGCGCCAGCAGTGAGAAGGGAGCTTGGCCCAATGAGCAGTTCTTC. This sequence encodes CASSEKGAWPNEQFF.

The J gene is TRBJ2-3, the V gene TRBV28; 9 bases align to TRBD2. Germline CDR1 MDHEN, CDR2 SYDVKM. J was trimmed by 1 base and V by 6 bases; bases with no gene match: 8. The CDR3 has 16 amino acids. Here the CDR3 DNA reads TGTGCCAGCAGCGGGGTAGCGGGAGTTGGCACAGATACGCAGTATTTT. Encoded protein: CASSGVAGVGTDTQYF.

This chain connects TRBV18 to TRBJ2-7; tentative D call: TRBD1 (7 bases). V lost 3 bases and J 2 bases, leaving 11 bases between the germline ends. This CDR3 has 14 residues. Per germline, CDR1 KGHSH and CDR2 LQKENI. In DNA, the CDR3 is TGTGCCAGCTCACCTTCCAGGGGGGCCTACGAGCAGTACTTC. Translation: CASSPSRGAYEQYF.

This chain links TRBV19 with TRBJ1-2; 7 bases are shared with TRBD1. The germline CDR1 and CDR2 sequences are LNHDA and SQIVND (reference sequence). Trimming removed 3 bases from V and 3 bases from J; junction bases left unmatched: 4. The CDR3 runs 14 residues. The CDR3 protein is CASSITGEDYGYTF. The CDR3 DNA sequence: TGTGCCAGTAGTATCACAGGGGAGGACTATGGCTACACCTTC.

This clone has a handful of counts. This chain links TRBV7-2 with TRBJ1-2, with TRBD1 matching over 8 bases. The CDR3 spans 16 residues. Germline CDR1 reads SGHTA; CDR2 reads FQGNSA. Losses at the gene ends were 0 bases for V and 3 bases for J; bases not matched to a gene: 6. CDR3 loop: CASSLARTGRDYGYTF. The CDR3 DNA sequence: TGTGCCAGCAGCTTAGCCCGGACAGGGAGGGACTATGGCTACACCTTC.